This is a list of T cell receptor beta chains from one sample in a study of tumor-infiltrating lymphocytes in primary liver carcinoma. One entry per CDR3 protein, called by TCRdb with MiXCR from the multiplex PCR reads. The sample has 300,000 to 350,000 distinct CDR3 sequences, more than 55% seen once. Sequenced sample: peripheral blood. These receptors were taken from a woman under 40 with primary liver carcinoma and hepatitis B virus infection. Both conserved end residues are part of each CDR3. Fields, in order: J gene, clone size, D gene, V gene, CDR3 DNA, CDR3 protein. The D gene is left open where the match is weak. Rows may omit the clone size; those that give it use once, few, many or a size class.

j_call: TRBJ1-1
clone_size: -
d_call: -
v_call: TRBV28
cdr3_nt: TGTGCCAGCAGCTTGGGGCAGGGCGGCGGCACTGAAGCTTTCTTT
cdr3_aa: CASSLGQGGGTEAFF

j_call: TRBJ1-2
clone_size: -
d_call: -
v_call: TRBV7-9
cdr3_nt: TGTGCCAGCAGCTTAGGGCGGAACTATGGCTACACCTTC
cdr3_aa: CASSLGRNYGYTF

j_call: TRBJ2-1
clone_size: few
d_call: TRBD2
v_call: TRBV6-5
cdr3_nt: TGTGCCAGCAGTTACTCACTAGCGGGAGGGATCCCATACAATGAGCAGTTCTTC
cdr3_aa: CASSYSLAGGIPYNEQFF

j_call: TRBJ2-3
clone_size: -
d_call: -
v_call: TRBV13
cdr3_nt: TGTACCAGCAGCTTAGTGGCGGGAATTGCGACAGATACGCAGTATTTT
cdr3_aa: CTSSLVAGIATDTQYF

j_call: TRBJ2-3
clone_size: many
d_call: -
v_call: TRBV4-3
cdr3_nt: TGCGCCAGCAGACTCCGGGGGGCGGATACGCAGTATTTT
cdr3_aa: CASRLRGADTQYF

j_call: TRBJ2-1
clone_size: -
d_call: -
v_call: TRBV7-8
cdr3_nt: TGTGCCAGCAGCTTAGCCGGGGGAGCGGAGCAGTTCTTC
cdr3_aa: CASSLAGGAEQFF

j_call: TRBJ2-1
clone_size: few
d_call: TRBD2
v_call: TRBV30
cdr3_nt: TGTGCCTGGAGTCGGACTAGCGGGCGTCAGTTCTTC
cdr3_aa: CAWSRTSGRQFF

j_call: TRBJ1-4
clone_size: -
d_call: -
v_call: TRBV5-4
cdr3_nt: TGTGCCAGCAGCTTGGACGGGCCTAATGAAAAACTGTTTTTT
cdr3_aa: CASSLDGPNEKLFF

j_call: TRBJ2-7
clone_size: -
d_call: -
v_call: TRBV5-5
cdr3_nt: TGTGCCAGCTTACCACGGGGGAGCTCCTACGAGCAGTACTTC
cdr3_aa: CASLPRGSSYEQYF

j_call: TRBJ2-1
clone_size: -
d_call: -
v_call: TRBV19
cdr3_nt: TGTGCCAGTAATGGCGGGACGACCTACAATGAGCAGTTCTTC
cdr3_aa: CASNGGTTYNEQFF

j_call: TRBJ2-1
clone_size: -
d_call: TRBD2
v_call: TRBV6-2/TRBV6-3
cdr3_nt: TGTGCCAGCAGTTACGATCTAGCGGATTTAAACAATGAGCAGTTCTTC
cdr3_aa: CASSYDLADLNNEQFF

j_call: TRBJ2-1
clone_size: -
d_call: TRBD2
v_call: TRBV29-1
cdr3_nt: TGCAGCGTTGAGGTGGGAGGGATAGATGAGCAGTTCTTC
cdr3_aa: CSVEVGGIDEQFF

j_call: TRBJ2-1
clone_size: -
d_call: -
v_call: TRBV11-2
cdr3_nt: TGTGCCAGCAGCCTTTATGGGAGTTCCTACAGTGAGCAGTTCTTC
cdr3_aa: CASSLYGSSYSEQFF

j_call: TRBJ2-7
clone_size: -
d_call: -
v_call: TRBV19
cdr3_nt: TGTGCCAGTAGTATAGATCCTGGACAACCCTACGAGCAGTACTTC
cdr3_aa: CASSIDPGQPYEQYF

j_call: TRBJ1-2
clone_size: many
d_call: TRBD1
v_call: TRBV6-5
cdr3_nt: TGTGCCAGCAGTTACTCGGTGACAGGGGCTGGGGACTATGGCTACACCTTC
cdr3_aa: CASSYSVTGAGDYGYTF

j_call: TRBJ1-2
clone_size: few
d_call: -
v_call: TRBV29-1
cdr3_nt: TGCAGCACCTCTGGGAGGGCCAGGGGCCAGACTAACTATGGCTACACCTTC
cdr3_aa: CSTSGRARGQTNYGYTF

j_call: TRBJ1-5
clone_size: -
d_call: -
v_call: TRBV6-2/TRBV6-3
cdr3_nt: TGTGCCAGCAGTCGACAGGCGGCCCGCAATCAGCCCCAGCATTTT
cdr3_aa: CASSRQAARNQPQHF

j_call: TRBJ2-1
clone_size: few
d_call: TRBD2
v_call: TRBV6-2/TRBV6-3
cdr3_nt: TGTGCCAGCAGTTACTCCTTAGCGGGAGGCTCCTACAATGAGCAGTTCTTC
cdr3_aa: CASSYSLAGGSYNEQFF

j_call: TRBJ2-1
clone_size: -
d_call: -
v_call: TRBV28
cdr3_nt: TGTGCCAGCAGTTCCTTCTCTTACAATGAGCAGTTCTTC
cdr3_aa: CASSSFSYNEQFF

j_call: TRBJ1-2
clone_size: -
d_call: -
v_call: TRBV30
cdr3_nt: TGTGCCTGGAGTGGATTTAACTATGGCTACACCTTC
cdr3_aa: CAWSGFNYGYTF

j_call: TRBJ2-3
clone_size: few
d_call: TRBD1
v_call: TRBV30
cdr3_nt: TGTGCCTGGAGTCGTCGGGACAGGGACACAGATACGCAGTATTTT
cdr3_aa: CAWSRRDRDTDTQYF

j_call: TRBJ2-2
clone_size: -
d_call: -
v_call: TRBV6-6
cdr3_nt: TGTGTCAGCATCCGAGGAGGGACTCTTAAGACCGGGGAGCTGTTTTTT
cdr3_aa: CVSIRGGTLKTGELFF

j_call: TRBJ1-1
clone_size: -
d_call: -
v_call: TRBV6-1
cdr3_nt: TGTGCCAGCAGTGCCAAGATGATCACTGAAGCTTTCTTT
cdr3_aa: CASSAKMITEAFF